The 5 T cell receptor beta chains in this list originate from one sample, sequenced in a study of OX40 agonist ivuxolimab in advanced cancers. Some clones are missing from TCRdb's copy, which holds only in-frame ones; the method was immunoSEQ multiplex PCR. The sample has about 19,000 clones; 60% to 85% are singletons. The sequencing here drew on CD4+ or CD8+ T cells sorted from blood, taken in a trial of the OX40 agonist ivuxolimab. The receptors derive from an adult with an advanced solid tumor such as melanoma, head and neck, liver or kidney cancer.

CDR3 sequence reads: CASSPETGGETQYF. Written as DNA, the CDR3 is TGTGCCAGCAGCCCCGAGACGGGCGGTGAGACCCAGTACTTC. This sequence joins TRBV7-2 and TRBJ2-5; D uncertain. The CDR3 is made up of 14 amino acids. Germline CDR1 SGHTA, CDR2 FQGNSA. V was trimmed by 5 bases and J by 5 bases, leaving 15 bases between them.

This sequence joins TRBV2 and TRBJ1-1; D possibly corresponds to TRBD1 (6 bases). CDR3 length: 14 residues. With 7 bases removed from V and 1 base from J, the gap between germline ends came to 13 bases. The germline CDR1 and CDR2 sequences are SNHLY and FYNNEI. CDR3 nucleotides: TGTGCCAGCAATGGACAGAAGGGGAACACTGAAGCTTTCTTT. This codes for CASNGQKGNTEAFF.

This clone came up once. The chain carries TRBV4-2 and TRBJ1-5, with D uncertain. V was pared by 2 bases and J by 2 bases, with 10 bases between. From germline, CDR1 is LGHNA and CDR2 YNFKEQ. The length of the CDR3 is 15 residues. The CDR3, as DNA: TGTGCCAGCAGCCAACTCCGGTTGGGCAATCAGCCCCAGCATTTT. It codes for CASSQLRLGNQPQHF.

This chain uses TRBV27 with TRBJ1-1, with 8 bases identical to TRBD1. V was clipped by 6 bases and J by 5 bases; unmatched bases: 5. The CDR3 spans 13 residues. CDR1 is MNHEY, CDR2 SMNVEV, per germline (reference sequence). CDR3 nucleotide sequence: TGTGCCAGCAGGGACAGGGCGCGGACTGAAGCTTTCTTT. Encoded protein: CASRDRARTEAFF.

The chain employs TRBV15 and TRBJ1-1; D gene ambiguous. The CDR3 consists of 11 residues. Trimming removed 5 bases at V and 6 bases at J, with 7 bases between. CDR1 is LNHNV and CDR2 is YYDKDF in the germline V gene (reference sequence). The chain's CDR3 is CATSDLAEAFF. The CDR3 region has the DNA TGTGCCACCAGCGATTTGGCTGAAGCTTTCTTT.